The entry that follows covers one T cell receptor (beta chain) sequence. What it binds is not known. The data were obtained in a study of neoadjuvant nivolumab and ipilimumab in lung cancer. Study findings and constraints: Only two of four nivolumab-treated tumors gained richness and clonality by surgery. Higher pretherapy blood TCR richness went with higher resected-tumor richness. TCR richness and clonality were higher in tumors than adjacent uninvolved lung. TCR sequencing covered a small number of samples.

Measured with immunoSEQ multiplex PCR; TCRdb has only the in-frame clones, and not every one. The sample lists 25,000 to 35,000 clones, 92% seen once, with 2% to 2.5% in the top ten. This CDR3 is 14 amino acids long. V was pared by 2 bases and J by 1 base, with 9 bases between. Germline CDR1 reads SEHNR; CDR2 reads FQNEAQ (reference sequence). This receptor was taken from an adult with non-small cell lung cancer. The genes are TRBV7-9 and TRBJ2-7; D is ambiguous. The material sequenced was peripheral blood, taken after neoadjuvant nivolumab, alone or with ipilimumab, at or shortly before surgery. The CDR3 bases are TGTGCCAGCAGCTTAAACATGGATTCCTACGAGCAGTACTTC. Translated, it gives CASSLNMDSYEQYF.